The next 23 T cell receptor beta chains were all read from a single sample in a study of cytomegalovirus exposure and HLA in healthy donors. A multiplex PCR was run with 60 Vbeta primers and 13 Jbeta primers. Libraries were prepared by immunoSEQ multiplex PCR; TCRdb keeps only in-frame clonotypes and omits some of them. The repertoire has about 140,000 clones, 70% of them found once; the top ten carry approximately 1.6%. The sample consisted of PBMCs. These receptors were collected from a woman in her twenties or thirties in good health and CMV-seronegative.

The chain employs TRBV5-1 and TRBJ1-1; possible D gene TRBD1, 5 bases. V was cut by 3 bases and J by 1 base, with 10 bases left in between. The length of the CDR3 is 14 residues. CDR1 and CDR2 from the germline V gene are SGHRS and YFSETQ. The CDR3 region has the DNA TGCGCCAGCAGCTGGGCGACAGAGAACACTGAAGCTTTCTTT. Its translation is CASSWATENTEAFF.

The chain is built from TRBV6-1 and TRBJ1-3; D is unclear. The CDR3 covers 15 residues. The germline CDR1 and CDR2 sequences are MNHNS and SASEGT. Between the trimmed V and J ends, which lost 2 bases and 0 bases, there was a span of 8 bases. The CDR3 loop is CASSEQEHSGNTIYF. The CDR3 DNA reads as TGTGCCAGCAGTGAACAGGAACACTCTGGAAACACCATATATTTT.

The genes are TRBV6-1 and TRBJ2-5, with D perhaps TRBD1 (5 bases). CDR1 is MNHNS and CDR2 is SASEGT in the germline V gene. The CDR3 contains 14 residues. V was cut by 7 bases and J by 1 base, with 13 bases left in between. The CDR3 sequence is CASNVGQGQETQYF. In nucleotides, the CDR3 is TGTGCCAGCAACGTAGGGCAGGGCCAAGAGACCCAGTACTTC.

The chain's CDR3 is CASSYNRDTYGYTF. DNA of the CDR3: TGTGCCAGCAGTTACAACAGGGACACCTATGGCTACACCTTC. This sequence joins TRBV6-6 and TRBJ1-2, with a tentative D call TRBD1 (6 bases). The CDR3 spans 14 residues. The V gene's germline CDR1 is MNHNY and CDR2 SVGAGI (reference sequence). Trimming removed 2 bases at V and 4 bases at J, with 11 bases between.

The chain couples TRBV5-1 to TRBJ1-2, with D perhaps matching TRBD1 (6 bases). CDR3 length: 15 amino acids. V lost 4 bases and J lost 3, with 16 bases in between. Germline CDR1 and CDR2: SGHRS and YFSETQ. The chain's CDR3 is CASSPAPGTYYGYTF. In DNA, the CDR3 is TGCGCCAGCAGCCCCGCCCCCGGGACATACTATGGCTACACCTTC.

V usage is TRBV4-1 and J usage is TRBJ2-3, with TRBD2 matching over 8 bases. This CDR3 region has 16 residues. The germline V gene encodes CDR1 MGHRA and CDR2 YSYEKL. Trimming at V came to 0 bases and at J to 5 bases, leaving 7 bases not matched to a gene. The CDR3 loop reads CASSQDRSGGLDTQYF. CDR3 nucleotides: TGCGCCAGCAGCCAAGATCGGTCGGGGGGGTTAGATACGCAGTATTTT.

The chain carries TRBV28 and TRBJ1-2; tentatively, D is TRBD1 (6 bases). Germline V gene data show CDR1 as MDHEN and CDR2 as SYDVKM. V lost 2 bases, J lost 8 bases, and 9 bases lay in between. This CDR3 is 12 amino acids long. DNA for the CDR3: TGTGCCAGCAGTTTAGACAGGATCGGCTACACCTTC. It translates to CASSLDRIGYTF.

V usage is TRBV9 and J usage is TRBJ1-2; 7 bases are shared with TRBD1. The J segment lost 6 bases and the V segment lost 4 bases, leaving 6 bases of the junction unmatched. CDR3 length: 13 residues. Germline assignment: CDR1 SGDLS and CDR2 YYNGEE. As DNA, the CDR3 is TGTGCCAGCAGCATAGGGGGCCAGAATGGCTACACCTTC. It codes for CASSIGGQNGYTF.

The J gene is TRBJ2-5, the V gene TRBV28, with a possible D match to TRBD1 (6 bases). The J call could be wrong; TRBJ2-7 is a better fit for the DNA end. CDR1 is MDHEN and CDR2 is SYDVKM in the germline V gene. The CDR3 is made up of 12 amino acids. The DNA of the CDR3 is TGTGCCAGCAAAACAGGGTCAAGCGAGCAGTACTTC. It is translated as CASKTGSSEQYF.

The V call is TRBV9, the J call TRBJ2-5; 9 nucleotides match TRBD1. The CDR3 spans 13 residues. Germline V gives CDR1 SGDLS, CDR2 YYNGEE. The ends lost 5 bases at V and 5 bases at J; junction bases unmatched: 4. CDR3 in DNA: TGTGCCAGCAGTACAGGGGGCGGGGAGACCCAGTACTTC. Amino acid sequence: CASSTGGGETQYF.

The chain carries TRBV9 and TRBJ1-3; D not certain. The CDR3 sequence is 11 residues long. Trimming shortened V by 3 bases and J by 7 bases, and 5 bases separated the two germline ends. The germline V gene has CDR1 SGDLS and CDR2 YYNGEE. CDR3: CASSGLNTIYF. CDR3 coding DNA: TGTGCCAGCAGCGGGCTGAACACCATATATTTT.

The rearrangement joins TRBV18 to TRBJ1-2; D might be TRBD1 (6 bases). V lost 5 bases, J lost 1 base, and 17 bases lay in between. Germline CDR1 KGHSH, CDR2 LQKENI. This CDR3 comprises 16 residues. The CDR3 DNA reads TGTGCCAGCTCAGCAACCACAGGGTTAATTAACTATGGCTACACCTTC. It yields the protein CASSATTGLINYGYTF.

This clone turned up a few times. The chain is built from TRBV29-1 and TRBJ2-2; TRBD1 aligns across 8 bases. Germline CDR1 SQVTM, CDR2 ANQGSEA. This CDR3 is built from 13 residues. Trimming removed 4 bases from V and 7 bases from J; junction bases left unmatched: 5. Written as DNA, the CDR3 is TGCAGCGTTGTGACAGGGGCGAGCGGGGAGCTGTTTTTT. This sequence encodes CSVVTGASGELFF.

This rearrangement joins TRBV7-2 to TRBJ1-1; 7 bases match TRBD1. Trimming removed 7 bases from V and 5 bases from J; junction bases left unmatched: 10. The V gene's germline CDR1 is SGHTA and CDR2 FQGNSA. The CDR3 totals 14 residues. The CDR3 is CASTRTGVRTEAFF. The CDR3 DNA reads TGTGCCAGCACCCGAACAGGGGTGAGGACTGAAGCTTTCTTT.

The gene calls are TRBV27 and TRBJ2-4; 13 positions agree with TRBD2. The V segment lost 5 bases and the J segment 1 base; nucleotides outside the gene matches: 2. The CDR3 sequence is 16 residues long. In germline, CDR1 is MNHEY, CDR2 SMNVEV (reference sequence). The CDR3 DNA reads TGTGCCAGCAGTCTGACTAGCGGGAGGGCCAAAAACATTCAGTACTTC. This encodes CASSLTSGRAKNIQYF.

Concerning this clone: In the same sample, other DNA sequences code for this CDR3. The chain couples TRBV9 to TRBJ2-2; weak D call: TRBD2 (7 bases). CDR1 SGDLS and CDR2 YYNGEE come from the germline V gene. The CDR3 runs to 16 residues. V lost 0 bases and J 3 bases, leaving 12 bases between the germline ends. CDR3 protein: CASSVGGGGYTGELFF. CDR3 DNA: TGTGCCAGCAGCGTAGGGGGAGGGGGGTACACCGGGGAGCTGTTTTTT.

As to this clone: Different DNA sequences within this sample yield the same CDR3. The chain joins TRBV19 to TRBJ1-2; no reliable D call. Deletions cut 3 bases from V and 4 bases from J, with 6 bases between. This CDR3 has 12 amino acids. Per the germline V gene, CDR1 is LNHDA and CDR2 is SQIVND (reference sequence). In DNA form, the CDR3 reads TGTGCCAGTAGTATTAGAAGCTATGGCTACACCTTC. Translating gives CASSIRSYGYTF.

V gene TRBV19 combines with J gene TRBJ2-6; 13 bases map to TRBD2. CDR1 and CDR2 (germline): LNHDA, SQIVND (reference sequence). Losses at the gene ends were 5 bases for V and 0 bases for J; bases not matched to a gene: 7. This CDR3 has 19 residues. Here the CDR3 reads CASSPRGLAGSSGANVLTF. DNA of the CDR3: TGTGCCAGTAGTCCCAGGGGACTAGCGGGATCCTCTGGGGCCAACGTCCTGACTTTC.

This chain links TRBV7-8 with TRBJ2-3, with a weak D call TRBD2 (6 bases). This CDR3 has 15 amino acids. CDR1 is SGHVS, CDR2 FQNEAQ, per germline. Between the trimmed V and J ends, which lost 5 bases and 4 bases, there was a span of 16 bases. The CDR3 DNA reads as TGTGCCAGCAGCGCGCGGGAAGCCCCCTCAGATACGCAGTATTTT. It codes for CASSAREAPSDTQYF.

The CDR3 loop is CASSETTGLLEAFF. Written as DNA, the CDR3 is TGCGCCAGCAGTGAGACGACAGGGCTCTTGGAAGCTTTCTTT. V and J are TRBV10-1 and TRBJ1-1; 7 bases are shared with TRBD1. The CDR3 length is 14 residues. V lost 2 bases to trimming and J lost 8 bases; unmatched junction nucleotides: 8. Germline V gene sequence: CDR1 WNHNN, CDR2 SYGVQD (reference sequence).

The chain employs TRBV2 and TRBJ1-5; no reliable D call. The germline V and J ends were trimmed by 4 bases and 2 bases, with 21 bases remaining between them. The CDR3 loop spans 18 amino acids. Germline CDR1 SNHLY, CDR2 FYNNEI. CDR3 bases: TGTGCCAGCAGTGTATTAAATTGGCCTGAAGAAGGCAATCAGCCCCAGCATTTT. It is translated as CASSVLNWPEEGNQPQHF.

This clone showed up just a few times. The V gene is TRBV19, the J gene TRBJ2-1; TRBD2 aligns across 11 bases. V shed 6 bases and J 0 bases; nucleotides not matched to a gene: 7. Germline loops: CDR1 LNHDA, CDR2 SQIVND (reference sequence). The length of the CDR3 is 17 residues. As DNA, the CDR3 is TGTGCCAGTAGCCGGACTAGCGGGTCGAGCTCCTACAATGAGCAGTTCTTC. It specifies CASSRTSGSSSYNEQFF.

J is TRBJ2-7 and V is TRBV6-6, with 12 bases lining up with TRBD1. This CDR3 spans 15 amino acids. Germline CDR1 MNHNY, CDR2 SVGAGI (reference sequence). J lost 2 bases, V lost 5 bases, and 4 bases had no gene match. The CDR3: CASSPGTGGAYEQYF. CDR3 sequence (DNA): TGTGCCAGCAGTCCCGGGACAGGGGGCGCCTACGAGCAGTACTTC.